These 29 T cell receptor beta chains came from one sample sequenced in a study of OX40 agonist ivuxolimab in advanced cancers. TCRdb's copy holds only in-frame clones and misses some; the assay was immunoSEQ multiplex PCR. The table shows roughly 59,000 clones, with 75% to 90% occurring only once. This specimen consisted of CD4+ or CD8+ T cells sorted from blood, obtained in a trial of the OX40 agonist ivuxolimab. These TCRs come from an adult with an advanced solid tumor such as melanoma, head and neck, liver or kidney cancer.

This chain links TRBV5-1 with TRBJ2-5; either TRBD1 or TRBD2 may supply D (5 bases each). CDR1 SGHRS and CDR2 YFSETQ come from the germline V gene. V was pared by 5 bases and J by 4 bases, with 21 bases between. The CDR3 has 16 amino acids. CDR3 coding DNA: TGCGCCAGCAGTCGTTTCGTCCAGGGTGGGGGAGAGACCCAGTACTTC. Translated: CASSRFVQGGGETQYF.

The chain has TRBV28 and TRBJ2-1, with 8 positions matching TRBD2. The CDR3 loop spans 15 amino acids. The germline gives CDR1 MDHEN, CDR2 SYDVKM. The junction had 5 bases not matched to a gene; V was cut back by 3 bases and J by 4 bases. CDR3 DNA sequence: TGTGCCAGCAGTTTCGGCGGGGGGAGGTACAATGAGCAGTTCTTC. Amino acid sequence: CASSFGGGRYNEQFF.

V gene TRBV28 combines with J gene TRBJ2-3; 9 bases match TRBD2. V trimming: 0 bases; J trimming: 2 bases; junction bases outside the gene matches: 3. Germline V gives CDR1 MDHEN, CDR2 SYDVKM. CDR3 size: 16 residues. Here the CDR3 DNA reads TGTGCCAGCAGTTTATGGGCTAGCGGGGACACAGATACGCAGTATTTT. This sequence encodes CASSLWASGDTDTQYF.

This clone was observed once. The chain combines TRBV19 with TRBJ1-1; 7 nucleotides align to TRBD1. After removal of 4 bases from V and 5 bases from J, the junction contained 10 bases not matched to a gene. Germline V gene data show CDR1 as LNHDA and CDR2 as SQIVND (reference sequence). CDR3 size: 15 residues. CDR3 nucleotides: TGTGCCAGTAGTAACGCCCGGGACAGAGGAACTGAAGCTTTCTTT. This translates into CASSNARDRGTEAFF.

This chain uses TRBV28 with TRBJ1-5; the D is unclear. Germline values: CDR1 MDHEN, CDR2 SYDVKM. The CDR3 totals 13 residues. Trimming shortened V by 6 bases and J by 11 bases, and 17 bases separated the two germline ends. The CDR3 protein is CASSPGVLLAQHF. CDR3 nucleotide sequence: TGTGCCAGCAGCCCTGGGGTTTTGCTGGCCCAGCATTTT.

This rearrangement joins TRBV7-3 to TRBJ2-1; D perhaps matches TRBD2 (7 bases). This CDR3 has 17 amino acids. Trimming removed 5 bases from V and 4 bases from J, with 21 bases in between. The germline CDR1 and CDR2 sequences are SGHTA and FQGTGA. The CDR3 protein is CASSAPGGGAGYNEQFF. CDR3 nucleotides: TGTGCCAGCAGCGCCCCTGGGGGGGGCGCGGGGTACAATGAGCAGTTCTTC. Complete variable domain (other parts from reference TRBV7-3 and TRBJ2-1): GAGVSQTPSNKVTEKGKYVELRCDPISGHTALYWYRQSLGQGPEFLIYFQGTGAADDSGLPNDRFFAVRPEGSVSTLKIQRTERGDSAVYLCASSAPGGGAGYNEQFFGPGTRLTVL.

V and J are TRBV11-3 and TRBJ2-1, with D perhaps matching TRBD2 (6 bases). The V gene's germline CDR1 is SGHNT and CDR2 YENEEA. The CDR3 sequence is 14 residues long. Trimming left V 3 bases short and J 12 bases short, with 18 bases between. CDR3 sequence (DNA): TGTGCCAGCAGCTTGGAGGGTGGAGGCCCCCGGCAGTTCTTC. This encodes CASSLEGGGPRQFF.

The V gene is TRBV5-5, the J gene TRBJ2-7; D is unresolved. The ends were cut back, 1 base at V and 0 bases at J, with 8 bases in the middle. CDR1 SGHKS and CDR2 YYEKEE come from the germline V gene (reference sequence). The CDR3 contains 14 residues. For the CDR3, the DNA is TGTGCCAGCAGCTTGTTTACGAGCTCCTACGAGCAGTACTTC. This translates into CASSLFTSSYEQYF.

The chain uses TRBV2 and TRBJ2-3; tentatively, D is TRBD2 (6 bases). Germline V gene sequence: CDR1 SNHLY, CDR2 FYNNEI. V was cut by 10 bases and J by 5 bases, with 10 bases left in between. The CDR3 is made up of 11 amino acids. The CDR3 DNA is TGTGCCACCGGGACTGGAGATACGCAGTATTTT. Translation: CATGTGDTQYF.

This clone has only a few counts. J is TRBJ2-7 and V is TRBV7-3, with TRBD1 matching 8 bases. CDR3 length: 14 residues. The V and J ends lost 2 bases and 3 bases, in that order; junction bases with no gene match: 3. The germline V gene has CDR1 SGHTA and CDR2 FQGTGA. Here the CDR3 reads CASSLSGQGYEQYF. As DNA, the CDR3 is TGTGCCAGCAGCTTATCAGGACAGGGCTACGAGCAGTACTTC.

This clone has more than one count but fewer than ten. V is TRBV4-2 and J is TRBJ1-1, with 7 bases aligning to TRBD1. Germline-derived CDR1 and CDR2 are LGHNA and YNFKEQ. The CDR3 contains 15 residues. V dropped 1 base and J dropped 1; count of bases not matched to a gene: 3. In DNA, the CDR3 is TGTGCCAGCAGCCAAGCTGACAGGGAGAACACTGAAGCTTTCTTT. Residues: CASSQADRENTEAFF.

This chain connects TRBV19 to TRBJ1-5; D not resolved. Trimming removed 8 bases at V and 1 base at J, with 9 bases between. Germline CDR1 and CDR2: LNHDA and SQIVND (reference sequence). The CDR3 sequence is 13 residues long. The CDR3 DNA is TGTGCCAGTGGTGACAACAGCAATCAGCCCCAGCATTTT. Residues: CASGDNSNQPQHF.

The chain has TRBV4-2 and TRBJ1-1, with a tentative D call TRBD1 (5 bases). Trimming stripped 0 bases from V and 11 bases from J, with 10 bases between. CDR3 length: 12 amino acids. Germline CDR1 is LGHNA and CDR2 is YNFKEQ. CDR3 residues: CASSQEGGTAFF. Written as DNA, the CDR3 is TGTGCCAGCAGCCAAGAGGGGGGAACGGCTTTCTTT.

This chain joins TRBV14 and TRBJ2-7; D gene unclear. The CDR3 totals 13 residues. With 4 bases removed from V and 6 bases from J, the gap between germline ends came to 13 bases. The V gene's germline CDR1 is SGHDN and CDR2 FVKESK. CDR3 sequence reads: CASSRFSVGEQYF. The CDR3 nucleotides are TGTGCCAGCAGCCGGTTCTCGGTGGGCGAGCAGTACTTC.

The rearrangement joins TRBV28 to TRBJ1-4; no definite D call. The CDR3 consists of 14 residues. V gave up 3 bases and J gave up 7 bases, with 12 bases separating them. The germline V gene has CDR1 MDHEN and CDR2 SYDVKM. Here the CDR3 reads CASSLIPTGEKLFF. The CDR3 bases are TGTGCCAGCAGTTTGATACCGACGGGTGAAAAACTGTTTTTT.

The chain is built from TRBV19 and TRBJ1-2; no clear D. V was shortened by 6 bases and J by 0 bases, with 14 bases between the two germline ends. CDR1 LNHDA and CDR2 SQIVND come from the germline V gene (reference sequence). The CDR3 runs 15 residues. Here the CDR3 reads CASSPGVVANYGYTF. For the CDR3, the DNA is TGTGCCAGTAGCCCCGGGGTGGTAGCTAACTATGGCTACACCTTC.

The CDR3 DNA reads as TGTGCCAGCTCACCACGACCAAGACCGAACACTGAAGCTTTCTTT. Protein: CASSPRPRPNTEAFF. The chain uses TRBV18 and TRBJ1-1; D is unclear. The CDR3 is made up of 15 amino acids. Germline V lookup: CDR1 KGHSH, CDR2 LQKENI. With 1 base removed from V and 1 base from J, the gap between germline ends came to 10 bases.

This chain connects TRBV27 to TRBJ2-4; 8 bases are shared with TRBD2. V lost 0 bases and J lost 6; bases outside the gene matches: 1. Per the germline V gene, CDR1 is MNHEY and CDR2 is SMNVEV (reference sequence). The CDR3 runs 14 residues. The CDR3 protein is CASSLSGLVNIQYF. DNA of the CDR3: TGTGCCAGCAGTTTATCGGGACTAGTAAACATTCAGTACTTC.

J is TRBJ2-7 and V is TRBV28; tentatively, D is TRBD2 (6 bases). CDR1 MDHEN and CDR2 SYDVKM come from the germline V gene. The CDR3 is 13 amino acids. The ends were cut back, 5 bases at V and 6 bases at J, with 14 bases in the middle. The CDR3, as DNA: TGTGCCAGCAGTCCGCGGGGCCTTCCCGAGCAGTACTTC. Translation gives CASSPRGLPEQYF. The full variable domain, completed using reference TRBV28 and TRBJ2-7, is DVKVTQSSRYLVKRTGEKVFLECVQDMDHENMFWYRQDPGLGLRLIYFSYDVKMKEKGDIPEGYSVSREKKERFSLILESASTNQTSMYLCASSPRGLPEQYFGPGTRLTVT.

The CDR3 DNA follows: TGTGCCAGCAGCTGGACTAGCGGGACCTACTCCTACGAGCAGTACTTC. Protein product: CASSWTSGTYSYEQYF. The chain links TRBV11-2 to TRBJ2-7, with 12 bases that match TRBD2. Germline V gene data show CDR1 as SGHAT and CDR2 as FQNNGV. V gave up 4 bases and J gave up 0 bases; unmatched junction bases: 4. CDR3 length: 16 amino acids.

V and J are TRBV30 and TRBJ2-6; the D is unclear. Germline loops: CDR1 GTSNPN, CDR2 SVGIG (reference sequence). Trimming removed 2 bases from V and 2 bases from J, with 7 bases in between. This CDR3 region has 14 residues. The CDR3 reads CAWSRTAGANVLTF. In DNA, the CDR3 is TGTGCCTGGAGTAGGACGGCTGGGGCCAACGTCCTGACTTTC.

The chain has TRBV28 and TRBJ1-5; no clear D. This CDR3 comprises 16 residues. The V gene's germline CDR1 is MDHEN and CDR2 SYDVKM. Trimming left V 2 bases short and J 6 bases short, with 17 bases between. The CDR3 bases are TGTGCCAGCAGTTTAAGGAACATAGGAGCTGGTCAGCCCCAGCATTTT. Protein: CASSLRNIGAGQPQHF. The full variable domain, its missing parts supplied by reference TRBV28 and TRBJ1-5, is DVKVTQSSRYLVKRTGEKVFLECVQDMDHENMFWYRQDPGLGLRLIYFSYDVKMKEKGDIPEGYSVSREKKERFSLILESASTNQTSMYLCASSLRNIGAGQPQHFGDGTRLSIL.

The table lists this clone with a few counts. This chain joins TRBV30 and TRBJ1-1; tentative D call: TRBD1 (6 bases). Trimming pared 7 bases from V and 1 base from J, leaving 13 bases between. The CDR3 contains 13 residues. The germline V gene encodes CDR1 GTSNPN and CDR2 SVGIG (reference sequence). The CDR3 is CASRDITNTEAFF. Here the CDR3 DNA reads TGTGCCTCGAGGGACATCACGAACACTGAAGCTTTCTTT.

As regards this clone: In the same sample, other DNA sequences code for this CDR3. The gene calls are TRBV19 and TRBJ2-7, with 9 positions matching TRBD1. The CDR3 is 14 amino acids. V was clipped by 4 bases and J by 0 bases; unmatched bases: 1. Germline loops: CDR1 LNHDA, CDR2 SQIVND (reference sequence). This CDR3 is CASSTDRGSYEQYF. The DNA for the CDR3 is TGTGCCAGTAGTACGGACAGGGGCTCCTACGAGCAGTACTTC.

This clone was counted between two and nine times. The chain joins TRBV5-4 to TRBJ1-1; D unresolved. V was pared by 4 bases and J by 3 bases, with 13 bases between. Germline V gene data show CDR1 as SGHNT and CDR2 as YYREEE (reference sequence). The CDR3 consists of 14 residues. CDR3 sequence (DNA): TGTGCCAGCAGCCCTCAACTAGGAGACACTGAAGCTTTCTTT. It translates to CASSPQLGDTEAFF.

This clone was counted between two and nine times. This chain uses TRBV2 with TRBJ2-5; 7 nucleotides line up with TRBD2. V lost 6 bases to trimming and J lost 7 bases; unmatched junction nucleotides: 11. The CDR3 is 14 residues long. CDR1 is SNHLY and CDR2 is FYNNEI in the germline V gene. The CDR3 is CASSSGVLTGTQYF. The CDR3 bases are TGTGCCAGCAGCAGCGGGGTGTTGACGGGGACCCAGTACTTC. Full variable domain (rest looked up from reference TRBV2 and TRBJ2-5): EPEVTQTPSHQVTQMGQEVILRCVPISNHLYFYWYRQILGQKVEFLVSFYNNEISEKSEIFDDQFSVERPDGSNFTLKIRSTKLEDSAMYFCASSSGVLTGTQYFGPGTRLLVL.

The chain carries TRBV14 and TRBJ2-1; 7 nucleotides match TRBD2. The CDR3 totals 15 residues. V trimming: 4 bases; J trimming: 2 bases; junction bases outside the gene matches: 5. Germline V gene lookup returns CDR1 SGHDN and CDR2 FVKESK. CDR3 bases: TGTGCCAGCAGCCTGGGAGGGAACACCTACAATGAGCAGTTCTTC. It encodes CASSLGGNTYNEQFF.

V usage is TRBV4-1 and J usage is TRBJ2-1; D is possibly TRBD1 (7 bases). This CDR3 region has 14 residues. V shed 3 bases and J shed 5 bases, with 11 bases lying between them. CDR1 and CDR2 from the germline V gene are MGHRA and YSYEKL. CDR3 nucleotide sequence: TGCGCCAGCAGCCAGGAGGGACAGCACAATGAGCAGTTCTTC. This encodes CASSQEGQHNEQFF.

V and J are TRBV15 and TRBJ1-1; D call uncertain. Deletions cut 1 base from V and 1 base from J, with 10 bases between. This CDR3 has 15 amino acids. Germline V lookup: CDR1 LNHNV, CDR2 YYDKDF (reference sequence). The CDR3 DNA is TGTGCCACCAGCAGAGGGGGTTCGGCGAACACTGAAGCTTTCTTT. This gives the protein CATSRGGSANTEAFF.